The clone carrying this T cell receptor beta chain appeared many times. Antigen unknown. The authors made cDNA by 5'RACE with 10-nucleotide random UMIs. One entry per CDR3 protein, called by TCRdb with MiXCR from the 5' RACE reads. The sample holds about 70,000 distinct CDR3 sequences, 2.5% to 4% seen once. The V and J ends lost 3 bases and 13 bases respectively, with 12 bases between them. The CDR3 extends over 12 amino acids. The data were taken from a study of neurological immune-mediated disorders. Study results and limitations: There were no CDR3 amino acid sequences shared by expanded clones across subjects, a result suggesting private repertoires in all groups.

Where libraries were unsorted, they were derived from 2 million PBMCs stored at -80 degrees C. The sequenced sample was PBMCs. This TCR derives from a woman aged 45-59 years with multiple sclerosis. The V gene is TRBV12-3 or TRBV12-4, the J gene TRBJ1-4, with D perhaps TRBD1 (5 bases). The chain's CDR3 is CASSFRRQGLFF. DNA of the CDR3: TGTGCCAGCAGTTTCCGGCGCCAGGGACTGTTTTTT.